The sequence of this TCR beta chain was determined in a study of T cells after yellow fever vaccination. Findings and limits, study-wide: Among primary-vaccination clones, most reappeared after the booster, at just under 98% for CD4 and 85% to 90% for CD8.

Germline assignment: CDR1 SGHTA and CDR2 FQGNSA. The V end was cut by 3 bases, the J end by 4 bases, with 3 bases between. The CDR3 covers 12 residues. This clonotype was detected ten times or more. Its target is not known. Each CDR3 protein is one row after TCRdb ran MiXCR on the 5' RACE reads. The table includes 250,000 or so distinct CDR3 sequences, 6.9% detected once. The sample was CD4+ T cells sorted from PBMCs, taken 15 days after the yellow fever booster vaccination. This chain links TRBV7-2 with TRBJ2-2, with D unresolved. This TCR came from a man aged 25-45 years who received the YFV17D yellow fever vaccine. This CDR3 reads CASSLGTGELFF. DNA for the CDR3: TGTGCCAGCAGCTTGGGCACCGGGGAGCTGTTTTTT. The whole variable domain, remainder taken from reference TRBV7-2 and TRBJ2-2, is GAGVSQSPSNKVTEKGKDVELRCDPISGHTALYWYRQSLGQGLEFLIYFQGNSAPDKSGLPSDRFSAERTGGSVSTLTIQRTQQEDSAVYLCASSLGTGELFFGEGSRLTVL.